This section outlines one TCR beta chain sequence together with its context. Its specificity is not known. These data originate in a study of PD-L1 blockade in urothelial cancer. Findings and caveats of the study: Below-median pretreatment blood TCR clonality predicted better survival.

TCRdb keeps only in-frame clones here, not all; method: immunoSEQ multiplex PCR. The data show 90,000 or so clones, with 89% seen just once and about 1% held by the top ten. Indicated time point: pretreatment peripheral blood. The germline V gene encodes CDR1 MNHEY and CDR2 SVGAGI. V shed 8 bases and J shed 0 bases, with 14 bases lying between them. The CDR3 contains 15 residues. This chain uses TRBV6-5 with TRBJ1-5; D not resolved. The starting material was PBMCs, obtained around atezolizumab (anti-PD-L1) treatment. The TCR comes from a woman older than 75 with urothelial cancer. This CDR3 is CASRTSINSNQPQHF. The CDR3 DNA reads TGTGCCAGCCGCACTTCTATTAATAGCAATCAGCCCCAGCATTTT.